This is a list of T cell receptor beta chains from one sample in a study of T cells in narcolepsy. Sequenced by immunoSEQ multiplex PCR; TCRdb stores in-frame clones only, minus some. This sample has some 34,000 clones; about 80% occur once, and the top ten carry roughly 2.5%. Sequenced sample: memory (CD45RA-) CD4+ T cells from blood. These receptors all stem from a human donor in good health. CDR3s include the opening cysteine and the closing phenylalanine or tryptophan. The D gene is left open where the match is weak. Rows give clone size only sometimes, using once, few, many, or a class for an expanded clone.

D gene	V gene	J gene	clone size	CDR3 protein	CDR3 DNA
-	TRBV7-9	TRBJ2-3	-	CASSFLSRGMDTQYF	TGTGCCAGCAGCTTTCTTAGCCGGGGCATGGATACGCAGTATTTT
TRBD2	TRBV11-2	TRBJ2-1	-	CASSTTSGGKDEQFF	TGTGCCAGCAGCACCACTAGCGGGGGGAAGGATGAGCAGTTCTTC
TRBD1	TRBV18	TRBJ1-1	-	CASSPGTTGADAFF	TGTGCCAGCTCACCAGGAACTACAGGGGCAGACGCTTTCTTT
-	TRBV7-9	TRBJ2-1	few	CASSFPGLYVEQFF	TGTGCCAGCAGCTTCCCGGGACTCTACGTGGAGCAGTTCTTC
TRBD1	TRBV29-1	TRBJ1-1	-	CSARDRTNTEAFF	TGCAGCGCCCGGGACAGGACCAACACTGAAGCTTTCTTT
TRBD1	TRBV2	TRBJ2-6	-	CASSSVLGQGVSGANVLTF	TGTGCCAGCAGCTCCGTGTTGGGACAGGGGGTTTCTGGGGCCAACGTCCTGACTTTC
TRBD1	TRBV7-3	TRBJ2-1	-	CASSQRSGGVGQFF	TGTGCCAGCAGCCAACGGTCAGGGGGCGTGGGGCAGTTCTTC
-	TRBV7-8	TRBJ2-1	-	CASSLNSGPGRGNEQFF	TGTGCCAGCAGCCTTAATAGCGGTCCAGGCCGGGGCAATGAGCAGTTCTTC
-	TRBV5-1	TRBJ2-5	-	CASSLEETQYF	TGCGCCAGCAGCTTGGAAGAGACCCAGTACTTC
TRBD1	TRBV7-9	TRBJ2-3	-	CASSQQGPTDTQYF	TGTGCCAGCAGCCAACAGGGGCCTACAGATACGCAGTATTTT
-	TRBV5-6	TRBJ1-2	-	CASSLSGGTTIRGYTF	TGTGCCAGCAGCCTATCGGGGGGGACCACTATCCGCGGCTACACCTTC
TRBD2	TRBV5-1	TRBJ2-1	-	CASSLASGGGAAYNEQFF	TGCGCCAGCAGCTTGGCCTCCGGCGGGGGGGCGGCCTACAATGAGCAGTTCTTC
TRBD2	TRBV6-4	TRBJ2-3	-	CASSDTSGGADTQYF	TGTGCCAGCAGTGACACTAGCGGGGGGGCAGATACGCAGTATTTT
TRBD1	TRBV30	TRBJ1-3	-	CACDRDAGNTIYF	TGTGCCTGTGACAGGGACGCTGGAAACACCATATATTTT
TRBD2	TRBV2	TRBJ2-5	-	CASSALAGSETQYF	TGTGCCAGCAGTGCACTAGCGGGAAGTGAGACCCAGTACTTC
TRBD1	TRBV5-1	TRBJ2-7	-	CASSFARTGSYEQYF	TGCGCCAGCAGCTTCGCGCGGACAGGTTCCTACGAGCAGTACTTC
-	TRBV19	TRBJ1-6	-	CASRTVGTIGNSPLHF	TGTGCCAGTAGAACGGTGGGGACAATCGGCAATTCACCCCTCCACTTT
TRBD2	TRBV7-2	TRBJ2-7	-	CASNIAGSSYEQYF	TGTGCCAGCAACATAGCGGGAAGCTCCTACGAGCAGTACTTC
TRBD1	TRBV5-1	TRBJ1-1	-	CASSHGTGATEAFF	TGCGCCAGCAGTCACGGGACAGGGGCCACTGAAGCTTTCTTT
TRBD2	TRBV5-4	TRBJ2-5	-	CATVSGLASNTGEQYF	TGTGCCACGGTATCGGGACTAGCCTCGAACACGGGTGAGCAGTACTTC
-	TRBV27	TRBJ1-5	-	CASSVYRDQPQHF	TGTGCCAGCAGTGTCTACCGGGACCAGCCCCAGCATTTT
-	TRBV5-1	TRBJ2-7	-	CASSWGEPFYEQYF	TGCGCCAGCAGCTGGGGGGAGCCCTTCTACGAGCAGTACTTC
-	TRBV5-1	TRBJ1-1	few	CASSAGVNTEAFF	TGCGCCAGCAGTGCGGGCGTGAACACTGAAGCTTTCTTT
TRBD2	TRBV5-6	TRBJ2-1	-	CASSLGLAGGNEQFF	TGTGCCAGCAGCTTAGGACTAGCGGGGGGGAATGAGCAGTTCTTC
-	TRBV5-1	TRBJ2-5	-	CASSLGGLLPDGETQYF	TGCGCCAGCAGCTTGGGAGGACTCCTCCCAGATGGGGAGACCCAGTACTTC
-	TRBV11-2	TRBJ1-1	-	CASRGDLLGTEAFF	TGTGCCAGCCGAGGAGATTTATTAGGGACTGAAGCTTTCTTT
TRBD2	TRBV7-9	TRBJ2-7	-	CASGGGRSYEQYF	TGTGCCAGCGGCGGGGGTAGGTCCTACGAGCAGTACTTC
-	TRBV18	TRBJ2-3	-	CASSPRQTRRSTDTQYF	TGTGCCAGCTCACCACGGCAGACCCGCCGGAGCACAGATACGCAGTATTTT
-	TRBV5-4	TRBJ2-7	-	CASSAGYEQYF	TGTGCCAGCAGCGCTGGGTACGAGCAGTACTTC
-	TRBV10-3	TRBJ2-1	-	CAITPGGGPLENEQFF	TGTGCCATCACCCCAGGGGGGGGACCTCTGGAGAATGAGCAGTTCTTC
-	TRBV19	TRBJ1-4	-	CASSGSFATNEKLFF	TGTGCCAGTAGTGGATCGTTTGCAACTAATGAAAAACTGTTTTTT
-	TRBV2	TRBJ1-6	-	CASKEVRDSPLHF	TGTGCCAGCAAGGAGGTTCGCGATTCACCCCTCCACTTT
TRBD2	TRBV11-1	TRBJ2-2	-	CASSLVGGSISGELFF	TGTGCCAGCAGCTTAGTCGGGGGGAGCATCTCCGGGGAGCTGTTTTTT
TRBD1	TRBV6-6	TRBJ2-7	few	CASSYFSGTGTYEQYF	TGTGCCAGCAGTTACTTCTCCGGGACAGGGACCTACGAGCAGTACTTC
-	TRBV6-5	TRBJ2-1	-	CASRGGRGRPNEQFF	TGTGCCAGCAGAGGGGGTCGGGGCCGCCCCAATGAGCAGTTCTTC
-	TRBV14	TRBJ1-4	-	CASSQRGREEEVFF	TGTGCCAGCAGCCAAAGGGGACGCGAAGAGGAGGTGTTTTTT
-	TRBV30	TRBJ2-3	-	CAWSVRRWGGTDTQYF	TGTGCCTGGAGTGTACGACGTTGGGGCGGCACAGATACGCAGTATTTT
TRBD1	TRBV6-5	TRBJ1-2	-	CASSSTGIYYGYTF	TGTGCCAGCAGTTCGACAGGGATCTACTATGGCTACACCTTC
TRBD1	TRBV9	TRBJ2-7	-	CASSPTGQGYEQYF	TGTGCCAGCAGCCCCACAGGACAGGGTTACGAGCAGTACTTC
-	TRBV21-1	TRBJ2-5	-	CASIRRAGETQYF	TGTGCCAGCATTAGGAGGGCCGGGGAGACCCAGTACTTC
-	TRBV19	TRBJ1-1	-	CASSIDRGNTEAFF	TGTGCCAGTAGTATAGACAGGGGGAACACTGAAGCTTTCTTT
TRBD1	TRBV7-9	TRBJ2-7	-	CASSLFRGRFDEQYF	TGTGCCAGCAGCTTATTCAGGGGGCGGTTCGACGAGCAGTACTTC
-	TRBV4-1	TRBJ2-7	-	CASSQELKGILYEQYF	TGCGCCAGCAGCCAAGAGCTAAAAGGGATACTCTACGAGCAGTACTTC
TRBD2	TRBV10-3	TRBJ2-3	-	CAISGASGRAVADTQYF	TGTGCCATCAGTGGGGCAAGCGGGAGGGCCGTCGCAGATACGCAGTATTTT
-	TRBV7-3	TRBJ2-5	-	CASSSEGRGKGETQYF	TGTGCCAGCAGCTCGGAGGGCAGGGGAAAGGGAGAGACCCAGTACTTC
-	TRBV6-5	TRBJ2-7	-	CASSYPPRYEQYF	TGTGCCAGCAGTTACCCCCCTAGGTACGAGCAGTACTTC